Here is one T cell receptor (beta chain) with its context. Its antigen is currently unknown. This sample was taken from a study of cytomegalovirus exposure and HLA in healthy donors. Findings and limits, study-wide: Generally TCR sequences proved uncommon, though certain public TCRs appeared in numerous donors. Information on immune exposure was restricted to one variable (CMV serostatus).

This CDR3 spans 16 amino acids. Per germline, CDR1 SGHDT and CDR2 YYEEEE. It was with 60 Vbeta and 13 Jbeta primers that the PCR ran. Libraries were prepared by immunoSEQ multiplex PCR; TCRdb keeps only in-frame clonotypes and omits some of them. This sample has about 89,000 clones, with less than 80% found just once. The gene calls are TRBV5-6 and TRBJ2-5; perhaps TRBD2 as D (7 bases). The better agreement between TRBJ2-7 and the DNA end casts doubt on the J call. Sequencing was done on a sample of PBMCs. The TCR sequence derives from a male donor in good health and CMV-seronegative. This chain's CDR3 is CASSLAPGGAGYEQYF. DNA for the CDR3: TGTGCCAGCAGCTTGGCCCCGGGGGGCGCAGGCTACGAGCAGTACTTC.